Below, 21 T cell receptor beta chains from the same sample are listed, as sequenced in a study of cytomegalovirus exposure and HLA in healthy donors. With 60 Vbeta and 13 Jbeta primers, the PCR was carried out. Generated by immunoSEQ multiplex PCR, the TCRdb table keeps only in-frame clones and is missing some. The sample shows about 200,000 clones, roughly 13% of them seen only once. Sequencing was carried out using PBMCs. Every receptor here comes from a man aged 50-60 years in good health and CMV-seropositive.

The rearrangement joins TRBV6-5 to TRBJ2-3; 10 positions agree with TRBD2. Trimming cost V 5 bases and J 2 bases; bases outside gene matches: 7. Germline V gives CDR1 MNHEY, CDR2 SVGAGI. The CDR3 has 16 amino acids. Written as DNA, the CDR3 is TGTGCCAGCAGTCACTTAGCGGGGGGCCCCACAGATACGCAGTATTTT. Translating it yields CASSHLAGGPTDTQYF.

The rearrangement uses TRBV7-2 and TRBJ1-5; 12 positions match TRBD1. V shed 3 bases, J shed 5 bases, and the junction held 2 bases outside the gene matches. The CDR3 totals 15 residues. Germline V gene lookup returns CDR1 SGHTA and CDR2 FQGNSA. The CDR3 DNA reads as TGTGCCAGCAGCTTCGGGACAGGGGGCTATCAGCCCCAGCATTTT. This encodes CASSFGTGGYQPQHF.

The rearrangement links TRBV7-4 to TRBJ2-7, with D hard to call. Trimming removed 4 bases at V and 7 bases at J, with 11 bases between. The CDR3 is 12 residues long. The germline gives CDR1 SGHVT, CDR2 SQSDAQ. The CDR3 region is CASSSDRREQYV. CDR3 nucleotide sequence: TGTGCCAGCAGCTCCGATAGACGGGAGCAGTACGTC.

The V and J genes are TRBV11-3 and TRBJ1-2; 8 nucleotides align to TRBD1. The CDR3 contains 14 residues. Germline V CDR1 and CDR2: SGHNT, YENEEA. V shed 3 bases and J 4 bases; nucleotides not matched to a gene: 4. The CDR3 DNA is TGTGCCAGCAGCTTGTCAGGGGGCACCTATGGCTACACCTTC. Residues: CASSLSGGTYGYTF.

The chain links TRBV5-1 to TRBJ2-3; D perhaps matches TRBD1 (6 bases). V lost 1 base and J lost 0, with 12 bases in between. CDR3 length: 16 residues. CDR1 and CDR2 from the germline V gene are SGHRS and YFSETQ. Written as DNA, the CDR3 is TGCGCCAGCAGCTTGAACCAGGGGCGTAGCACAGATACGCAGTATTTT. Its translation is CASSLNQGRSTDTQYF. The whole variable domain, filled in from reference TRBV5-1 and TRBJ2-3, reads KAGVTQTPRYLIKTRGQQVTLSCSPISGHRSVSWYQQTPGQGLQFLFEYFSETQRNKGNFPGRFSGRQFSNSRSEMNVSTLELGDSALYLCASSLNQGRSTDTQYFGPGTRLTVL.

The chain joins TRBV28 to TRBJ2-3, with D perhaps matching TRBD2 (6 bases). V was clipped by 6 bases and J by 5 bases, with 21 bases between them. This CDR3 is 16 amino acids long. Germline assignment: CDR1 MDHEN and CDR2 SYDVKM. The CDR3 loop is CASSQIDRPREDTQYF. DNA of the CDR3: TGTGCCAGCAGCCAGATTGATCGCCCGCGGGAAGATACGCAGTATTTT.

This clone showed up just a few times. CDR3 amino acids: CASSLTGAGYGYTF. The DNA for the CDR3 is TGTGCCAGCAGCTTAACGGGGGCAGGTTATGGCTACACCTTC. This sequence joins TRBV7-3 and TRBJ1-2, with D tentatively TRBD1 (6 bases). CDR1 is SGHTA, CDR2 FQGTGA, per germline. The CDR3 has 14 residues. Trimming removed 0 bases from V and 5 bases from J, with 10 bases in between.

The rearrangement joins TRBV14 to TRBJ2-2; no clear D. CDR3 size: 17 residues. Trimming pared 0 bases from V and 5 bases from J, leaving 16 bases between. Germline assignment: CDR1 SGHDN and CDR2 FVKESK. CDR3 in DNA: TGTGCCAGCAGCCAAGATAGAGTCGGAGTAATTACCGGGGAGCTGTTTTTT. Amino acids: CASSQDRVGVITGELFF.

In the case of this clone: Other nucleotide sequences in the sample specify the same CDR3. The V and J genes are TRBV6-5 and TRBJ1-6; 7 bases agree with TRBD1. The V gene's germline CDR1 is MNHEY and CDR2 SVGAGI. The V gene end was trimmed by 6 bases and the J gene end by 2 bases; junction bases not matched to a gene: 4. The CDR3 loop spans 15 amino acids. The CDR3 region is CASRSTGTYNSPLHF. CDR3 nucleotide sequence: TGTGCCAGCAGGTCGACAGGGACCTATAATTCACCCCTCCACTTT.

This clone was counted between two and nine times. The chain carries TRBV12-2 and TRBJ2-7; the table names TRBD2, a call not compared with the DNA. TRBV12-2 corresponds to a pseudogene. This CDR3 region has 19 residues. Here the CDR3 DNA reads TGTGCAAGTCGCCCCCCTTTTGGGCTATCCGGGGACTTATTCTACGAGCAGTACGTC. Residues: CASRPPFGLSGDLFYEQYV.

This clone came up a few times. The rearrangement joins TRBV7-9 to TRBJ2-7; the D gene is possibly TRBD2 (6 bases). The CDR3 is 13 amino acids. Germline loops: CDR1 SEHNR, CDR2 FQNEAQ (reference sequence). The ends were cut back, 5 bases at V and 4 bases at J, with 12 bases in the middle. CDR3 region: CASSAGPRYEQYV. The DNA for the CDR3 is TGTGCCAGCAGCGCGGGACCGCGATACGAGCAGTACGTC.

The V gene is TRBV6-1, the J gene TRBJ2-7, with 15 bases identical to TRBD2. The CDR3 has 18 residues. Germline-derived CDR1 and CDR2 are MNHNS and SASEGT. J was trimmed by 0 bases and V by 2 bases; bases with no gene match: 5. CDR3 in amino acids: CASSERTSGGVYSYEQYV. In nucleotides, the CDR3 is TGTGCCAGCAGTGAAAGGACTAGCGGGGGGGTGTACTCCTACGAGCAGTACGTC.

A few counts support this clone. CDR3 loop: CASSYRGRGQPQHF. CDR3 nucleotides: TGTGCCAGCAGTTACAGGGGGCGCGGACAGCCCCAGCATTTT. The chain joins TRBV27 to TRBJ1-5; TRBD1 matches 9 bases. J gave up 7 bases and V 4 bases, and 5 bases lay outside the gene matches. This CDR3 contains 14 residues. Per germline, CDR1 MNHEY and CDR2 SMNVEV (reference sequence).

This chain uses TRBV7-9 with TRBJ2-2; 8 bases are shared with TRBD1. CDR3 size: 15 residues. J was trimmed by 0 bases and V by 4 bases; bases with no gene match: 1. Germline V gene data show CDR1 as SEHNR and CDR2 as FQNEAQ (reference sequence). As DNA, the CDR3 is TGTGCCAGCAGCTCAGGGGGCGCGAACACCGGGGAGCTGTTTTTT. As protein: CASSSGGANTGELFF.

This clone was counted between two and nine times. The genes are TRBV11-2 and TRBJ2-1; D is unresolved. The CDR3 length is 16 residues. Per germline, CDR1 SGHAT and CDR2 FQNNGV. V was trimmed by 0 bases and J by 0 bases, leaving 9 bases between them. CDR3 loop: CASSLETARSYNEQFF. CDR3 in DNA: TGTGCCAGCAGCTTAGAAACTGCCCGCTCCTACAATGAGCAGTTCTTC.

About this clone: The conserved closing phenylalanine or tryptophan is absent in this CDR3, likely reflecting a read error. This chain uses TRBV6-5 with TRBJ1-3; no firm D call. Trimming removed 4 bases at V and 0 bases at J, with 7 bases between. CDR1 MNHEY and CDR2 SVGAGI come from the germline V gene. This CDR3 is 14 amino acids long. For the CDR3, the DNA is TGTGCCAGCAGTTTCGGGAACTCTGGAAACACCATATATTTG. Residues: CASSFGNSGNTIYL.

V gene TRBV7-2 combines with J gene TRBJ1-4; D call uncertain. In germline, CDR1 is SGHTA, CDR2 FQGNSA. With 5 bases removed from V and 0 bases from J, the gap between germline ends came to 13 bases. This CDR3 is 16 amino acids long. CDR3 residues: CASSQKPFATNEKLFF. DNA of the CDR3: TGTGCCAGCAGCCAGAAACCATTTGCAACTAATGAAAAACTGTTTTTT.

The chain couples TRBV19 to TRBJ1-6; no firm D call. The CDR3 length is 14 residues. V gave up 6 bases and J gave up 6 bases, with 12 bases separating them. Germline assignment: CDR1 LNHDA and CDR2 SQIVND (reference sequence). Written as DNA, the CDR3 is TGTGCCAGTAGCCGACGGGAGCGTAATTCACCCCTCCACTTT. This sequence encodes CASSRRERNSPLHF.

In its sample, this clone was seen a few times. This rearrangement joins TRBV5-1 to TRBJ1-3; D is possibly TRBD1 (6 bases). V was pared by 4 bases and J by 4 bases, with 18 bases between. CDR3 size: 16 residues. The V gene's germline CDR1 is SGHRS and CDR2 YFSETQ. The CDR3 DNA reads TGCGCCAGCAGCCAAAATGACAGGCGCCCAGGAAACACCATATATTTT. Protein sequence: CASSQNDRRPGNTIYF.

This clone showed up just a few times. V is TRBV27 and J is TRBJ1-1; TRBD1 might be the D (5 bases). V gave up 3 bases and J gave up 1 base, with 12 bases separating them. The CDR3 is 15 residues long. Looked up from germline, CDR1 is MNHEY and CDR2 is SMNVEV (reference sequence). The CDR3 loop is CASSFLPTANTEAFF. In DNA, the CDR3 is TGTGCCAGCAGTTTCCTCCCGACAGCGAACACTGAAGCTTTCTTT.

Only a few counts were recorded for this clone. As DNA, the CDR3 is TGTGCCAGCAGCGACAGGGTAAGGCAGTACGTC. Translating gives CASSDRVRQYV. The rearrangement links TRBV2 to TRBJ2-7, with 7 positions matching TRBD1. CDR1 is SNHLY and CDR2 is FYNNEI in the germline V gene. Trimming removed 6 bases from V and 9 bases from J; junction bases left unmatched: 5. The CDR3 has 11 residues.